Listed here is a single T cell receptor beta chain. The V gene lost 0 bases and the J gene lost 7 bases, with 16 bases spanning the gap. Germline CDR1 is MDHEN and CDR2 is SYDVKM. This CDR3 region has 15 residues. As processed by the authors: Quantification of nucleated cells was approximated via reference gene primer amplification. This table comes from immunoSEQ multiplex PCR, and its TCRdb copy is limited to in-frame clones, with some not included. V, J and clone size derive from that table, while D and trimming were established from the DNA sequence. The data hold hundreds of thousands of clones, with 85% to 90% observed a single time. This sample is drawn from a study of blood T cell repertoires in COVID-19. About the study: The samples span acute and convalescent COVID-19 from the United States, Italy and Spain. Sources were T cells, B-cell-depleted T cells, or PBMCs; the material itself was cDNA or gDNA.

This chain uses TRBV28 with TRBJ2-7; D is ambiguous. The sequenced sample was peripheral blood. The receptor's source is a human donor in a cohort sampled during active COVID-19. The CDR3 loop reads CASSLWAAAKEEQYF. In DNA, the CDR3 is TGTGCCAGCAGTTTATGGGCGGCAGCCAAGGAAGAGCAGTACTTC.